The T cell receptor (beta chain) described here comes from a study of cytomegalovirus exposure and HLA in healthy donors. Notes on the study in general: Further analysis, carried out later, found HLA-associated TCR beta chains more clonally expanded than equally common other chains. Prior analysis indicated that the majority of TCR beta V segments exhibited productivity approximately 90% or approximately 30% of the time. Most of the CMV-associated TCR beta chains (in a later analysis) appeared to be HLA-restricted. Links to common viral pathogens appeared, in a later analysis, for several of the most significant clusters.

In regard to this clone: Its specificity is not known. The same CDR3 is also encoded by other DNA sequences in this sample.

The PCR made use of 60 Vbeta and 13 Jbeta primers. This table comes from immunoSEQ multiplex PCR, and its TCRdb copy is limited to in-frame clones, with some not included. The sample has 250,000 to 300,000 clones, about nine tenths seen once; the top ten hold less than 2%. After removal of 6 bases from V and 0 bases from J, the junction contained 2 bases not matched to a gene. CDR3 length equals 13 residues. Germline V gene data show CDR1 as SQVTM and CDR2 as ANQGSEA. The sequenced material came from PBMCs. This chain uses TRBV29-1 with TRBJ1-3; 7 bases align to TRBD1. This clonotype was obtained from a girl aged 2 to 9 in good health and CMV-seronegative. Here the CDR3 reads CSVRDSSGNTIYF. CDR3 bases: TGCAGCGTAAGGGACAGCTCTGGAAACACCATATATTTT.